This TCR beta chain emerged from a study of T cell responses to AZD1222 COVID-19 vaccine. Study-wide results and caveats: Spike-spanning, vaccine-associated CD4 TCRs were dominant at 160-218 and 743-854. Reports say nearly half of spike-specific TCRs go after unmutated variant regions.

As for this clone: Its antigen is unknown.

V lost 0 bases and J lost 3, with 11 bases in between. This CDR3 is 15 amino acids long. Germline V gene sequence: CDR1 ENHRY, CDR2 SYGVKD. Assay: immunoSEQ multiplex PCR; the TCRdb copy retains only in-frame clones and omits some. Of 100,000 to 150,000 clones detected, about 89% appear once; the ten largest clones hold roughly 1.5%. The receptor was isolated from an adult in good health. V is TRBV10-3 and J is TRBJ1-1, with unresolved D. This material consisted of peripheral blood, taken on day 0 of AZD1222 vaccination. CDR3: CAISESSAFDTEAFF. CDR3 DNA: TGTGCCATCAGTGAGTCCTCAGCTTTCGACACTGAAGCTTTCTTT.